The 5 T cell receptor beta chains below come from one sample, sequenced in a study of Graves' ophthalmopathy and Graves' hyperthyroidism. Researchers took RNA transcripts and amplified TCR beta CDR3 regions from them. RT-PCR was first run with HTBI primers, then multiplex PCR in a second round. MiXCR was run by TCRdb on the multiplex PCR reads, yielding one entry per CDR3 protein. Of roughly 700,000 distinct CDR3 sequences listed, roughly two fifths were seen once; the top ten hold 40% to 55%. Sequenced sample: peripheral blood. The receptors here all came from an adult man with Graves' ophthalmopathy.

The chain has TRBV29-1 and TRBJ2-7, with TRBD1 identical over 9 bases. Looked up from germline, CDR1 is SQVTM and CDR2 is ANQGSEA. Trimming at V came to 7 bases and at J to 6 bases, leaving 13 bases not matched to a gene. CDR3 length: 14 residues. The CDR3 is CSGVGQGIRGEQYF. The CDR3 region has the DNA TGCAGCGGGGTTGGACAGGGGATTCGTGGCGAGCAGTACTTC.

The chain recombines TRBV2 with TRBJ2-3, with 8 bases fitting TRBD2. From germline, CDR1 is SNHLY and CDR2 FYNNEI. The V gene end was trimmed by 7 bases and the J gene end by 2 bases; junction bases not matched to a gene: 8. The CDR3 extends over 15 amino acids. The CDR3 region is CASKLLAAITDTQYF. CDR3 nucleotide sequence: TGTGCCAGCAAGTTACTAGCGGCCATCACAGATACGCAGTATTTT.

This clonotype was seen at least ten times. The chain employs TRBV6-6 and TRBJ2-5; D remains ambiguous. CDR1 is MNHNY, CDR2 SVGAGI, per germline (reference sequence). The length of the CDR3 is 11 residues. The ends were cut back, 6 bases at V and 5 bases at J, with 7 bases in the middle. CDR3 sequence reads: CASRTEETQYF. CDR3 bases: TGTGCCAGCAGGACGGAGGAGACCCAGTACTTC.

V usage is TRBV6-5 and J usage is TRBJ1-5; the D gene is possibly TRBD1 (5 bases). This CDR3 has 16 residues. The V end lost 3 bases, the J end lost 4 bases, and 16 bases lay between the germline ends. Per germline, CDR1 MNHEY and CDR2 SVGAGI. The DNA of the CDR3 is TGTGCCAGCAGTTATTTGGGGGATAGTGCGAATCAGCCCCAGCATTTT. This codes for CASSYLGDSANQPQHF.

This chain joins TRBV7-6 and TRBJ1-2; no clear D. Trimming left V 8 bases short and J 2 bases short, with 15 bases between. The CDR3 contains 14 residues. CDR1 and CDR2 (germline): SGHVS, FNYEAQ. The CDR3, as DNA: TGTGCCAGCCGCCTGGGCGCAGGAAACTATGGCTACACCTTC. Residues: CASRLGAGNYGYTF. Drawing the rest from reference TRBV7-6 and TRBJ1-2, the complete variable domain is GAGVSQSPRYKVTKRGQDVALRCDPISGHVSLYWYRQALGQGPEFLTYFNYEAQQDKSGLPNDRFSAERPEGSISTLTIQRTEQRDSAMYRCASRLGAGNYGYTFGSGTRLTVV.